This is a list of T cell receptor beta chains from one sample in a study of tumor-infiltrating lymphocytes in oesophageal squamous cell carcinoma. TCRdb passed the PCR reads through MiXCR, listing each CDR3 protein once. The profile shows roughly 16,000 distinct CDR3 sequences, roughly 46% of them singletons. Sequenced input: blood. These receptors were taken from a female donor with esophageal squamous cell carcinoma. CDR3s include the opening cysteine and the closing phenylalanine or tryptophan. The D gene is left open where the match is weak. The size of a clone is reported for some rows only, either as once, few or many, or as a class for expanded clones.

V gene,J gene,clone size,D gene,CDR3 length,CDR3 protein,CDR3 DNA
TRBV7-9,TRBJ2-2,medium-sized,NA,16,CASSLVGGIGSGELFF,TGTGCCAGCAGCTTAGTTGGGGGCATCGGTTCCGGGGAGCTGTTTTTT
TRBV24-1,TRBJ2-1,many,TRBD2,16,CATSDPGTSGLHEQFF,TGTGCCACCAGTGACCCAGGGACTAGCGGGCTCCATGAGCAGTTCTTC
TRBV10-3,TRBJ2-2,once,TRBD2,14,CAGNSGTNTGELFF,TGTGCCGGGAATAGCGGGACGAACACCGGGGAGCTGTTTTTT
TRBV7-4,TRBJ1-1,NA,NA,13,CASSRDTGAEAFF,TGTGCCAGCAGCCGGGACACCGGCGCTGAAGCTTTCTTT
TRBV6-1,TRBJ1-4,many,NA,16,CASSREVEQGNEKLFF,TGTGCCAGCAGTCGGGAGGTGGAACAGGGAAATGAAAAACTGTTTTTT
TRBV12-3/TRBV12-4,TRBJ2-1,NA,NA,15,CASSSAGTGVHEQFF,TGTGCCAGCAGTTCGGCCGGGACGGGGGTCCATGAGCAGTTCTTC
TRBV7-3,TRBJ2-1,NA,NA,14,CASSLTTGHNEQFF,TGTGCCAGCAGCTTAACCACCGGACACAATGAGCAGTTCTTC
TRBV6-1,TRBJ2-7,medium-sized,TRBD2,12,CASGEGRYEQYF,TGTGCCAGCGGGGAGGGGCGTTACGAGCAGTACTTC
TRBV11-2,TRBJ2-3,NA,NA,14,CASSLDSGADTQYF,TGTGCCAGCAGCTTAGATTCTGGAGCAGATACGCAGTATTTT
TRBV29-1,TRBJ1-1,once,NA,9,CSDDTEAFF,TGCAGCGACGACACTGAAGCTTTCTTT
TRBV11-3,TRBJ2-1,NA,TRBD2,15,CASSSQREGLNEQFF,TGTGCCAGCAGCTCGCAGCGGGAGGGGCTGAATGAGCAGTTCTTC
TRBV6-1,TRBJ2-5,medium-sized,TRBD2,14,CASSRDYNQETQYF,TGTGCCAGCAGCCGGGACTACAATCAAGAGACCCAGTACTTC
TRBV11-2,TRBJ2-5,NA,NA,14,CASSSGRIKETQYF,TGTGCCAGCAGCTCGGGACGGATAAAAGAGACCCAGTACTTC
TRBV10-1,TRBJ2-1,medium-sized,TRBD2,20,CASSPSRGLAGGGNYNEQFF,TGCGCCAGCAGCCCCTCGCGAGGTCTAGCGGGGGGCGGCAACTACAATGAGCAGTTCTTC
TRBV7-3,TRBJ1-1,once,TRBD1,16,CASSPLGTGGFTEAFF,TGTGCCAGCAGCCCCCTGGGGACAGGGGGATTCACTGAAGCTTTCTTT
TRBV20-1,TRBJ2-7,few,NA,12,CSARRQTYEQYF,TGCAGTGCTAGAAGGCAGACCTACGAGCAGTACTTC
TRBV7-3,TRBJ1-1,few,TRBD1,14,CASSLDRVNTEAFF,TGTGCCAGCAGCTTAGACAGGGTGAACACTGAAGCTTTCTTT
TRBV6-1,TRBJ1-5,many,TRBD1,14,CASSGQGDNQPQHF,TGTGCCAGCAGTGGGCAGGGGGACAATCAGCCCCAGCATTTT
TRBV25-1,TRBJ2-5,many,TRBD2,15,CASRGSSGIQETQYF,TGTGCCAGCAGGGGATCTAGCGGGATACAAGAGACCCAGTACTTC
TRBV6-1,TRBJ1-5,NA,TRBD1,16,CATTGGRFNSNQPQHF,TGTGCCACTACAGGGGGCAGGTTTAATAGCAATCAGCCCCAGCATTTT
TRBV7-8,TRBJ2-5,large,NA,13,CASSLGERETQYF,TGTGCCAGCAGCTTAGGGGAGAGAGAGACCCAGTACTTC
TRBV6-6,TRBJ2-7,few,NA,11,CASSYVIEQYF,TGTGCCAGCAGTTACGTCATCGAGCAGTACTTC
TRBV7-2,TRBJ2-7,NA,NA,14,CASSRYRSSYEQYF,TGTGCCAGCAGCCGCTACAGGAGCTCCTACGAGCAGTACTTC
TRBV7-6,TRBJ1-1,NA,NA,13,CASRVGPNTEAFF,TGTGCCAGCCGGGTGGGGCCGAACACTGAAGCTTTCTTT
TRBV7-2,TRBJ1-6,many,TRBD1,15,CASSWGQVLDSPLHF,TGTGCCAGCAGCTGGGGACAGGTTTTAGATTCACCCCTCCACTTT
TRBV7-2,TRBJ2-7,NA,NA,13,CASSLAQYNEQYF,TGTGCCAGCAGCTTAGCCCAATACAATGAGCAGTACTTC
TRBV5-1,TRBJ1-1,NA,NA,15,CASSEKAQGVAEAFF,TGCGCCAGCAGCGAGAAGGCACAGGGAGTTGCTGAAGCTTTCTTT
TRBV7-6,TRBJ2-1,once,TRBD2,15,CASSPLAAIYNEQFF,TGTGCTAGCAGCCCACTAGCGGCAATCTACAATGAGCAGTTCTTC
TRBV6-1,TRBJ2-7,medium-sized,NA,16,CASSEAGTNSGYEQYF,TGTGCCAGCAGTGAAGCGGGAACAAACTCGGGCTACGAGCAGTACTTC
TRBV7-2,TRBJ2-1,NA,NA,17,CASSFTSSLSSYNEQFF,TGTGCCAGCAGCTTCACTAGCAGTCTAAGCTCCTACAATGAGCAGTTCTTC
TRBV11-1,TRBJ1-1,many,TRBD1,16,CASSSGTGALNTEAFF,TGTGCCAGCAGCTCGGGGACAGGAGCGTTGAACACTGAAGCTTTCTTT
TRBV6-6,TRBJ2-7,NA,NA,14,CASSKGLGGYEQYF,TGTGCCAGCAGTAAGGGCCTTGGGGGCTACGAGCAGTACTTC
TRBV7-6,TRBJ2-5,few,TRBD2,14,CASSLTGTRETQYF,TGTGCCAGCAGCCTTACAGGGACTAGAGAGACCCAGTACTTC
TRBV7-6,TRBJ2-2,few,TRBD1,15,CASSKGTGGTGELFF,TGTGCCAGCAGCAAGGGGACAGGGGGCACCGGGGAGCTGTTTTTT
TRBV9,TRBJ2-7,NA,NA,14,CASSVEGSSYEQYF,TGTGCCAGCAGCGTAGAGGGGTCGTCCTACGAGCAGTACTTC
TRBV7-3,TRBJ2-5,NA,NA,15,CASSLASGNQETQYF,TGTGCCAGCAGCTTAGCTTCCGGGAACCAAGAGACCCAGTACTTC
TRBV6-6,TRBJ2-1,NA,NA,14,CASSYSQGLFEQFF,TGTGCCAGCAGTTACTCACAGGGACTATTTGAGCAGTTCTTC
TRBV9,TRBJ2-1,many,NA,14,CASSAPTRNDEQFF,TGTGCCAGCAGCGCCCCTACTAGGAACGATGAGCAGTTCTTC
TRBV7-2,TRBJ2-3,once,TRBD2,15,CASSLGTSGTDTQYF,TGTGCCAGCAGCTTGGGGACTAGCGGCACAGATACGCAGTATTTT
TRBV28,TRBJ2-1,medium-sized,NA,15,CASSLQPSSYNEQFF,TGTGCCAGCAGCTTACAGCCCTCTTCCTACAATGAGCAGTTCTTC
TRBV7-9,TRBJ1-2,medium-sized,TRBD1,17,CASSHPFRDRSNYGYTF,TGTGCCAGCAGCCATCCTTTCCGGGACAGATCTAACTATGGCTACACCTTC
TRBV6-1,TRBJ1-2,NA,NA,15,CASSEGPGVVYGYTF,TGTGCCAGCAGTGAAGGACCGGGGGTGGTGTATGGCTACACCTTC
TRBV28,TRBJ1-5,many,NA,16,CASQLRLDSSNQPQHF,TGTGCCAGCCAACTCAGACTTGACTCTAGCAATCAGCCCCAGCATTTT
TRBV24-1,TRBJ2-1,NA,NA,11,CATSDLYEQFF,TGTGCCACCAGTGATTTGTATGAGCAGTTCTTC
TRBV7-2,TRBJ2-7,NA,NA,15,CASSLSEQGVSEQYF,TGTGCCAGCAGCTTGTCAGAGCAGGGCGTCTCCGAGCAGTACTTC
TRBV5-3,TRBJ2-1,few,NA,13,CASNRDFSYEQFF,TGTGCCAGCAACCGGGACTTCTCCTACGAGCAGTTCTTC
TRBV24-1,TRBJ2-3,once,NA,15,CATSDPRTNTDTQYF,TGTGCCACCAGTGATCCTCGGACCAACACAGATACGCAGTATTTT
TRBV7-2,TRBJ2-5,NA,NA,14,CASSHRTISETQYF,TGTGCCAGCAGCCATAGGACCATTTCAGAGACCCAGTACTTC
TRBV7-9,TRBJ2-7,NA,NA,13,CASTGGDSYEQYF,TGTGCCAGCACGGGCGGAGACTCCTACGAGCAGTACTTC
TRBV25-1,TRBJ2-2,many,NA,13,CASSAEYTGELFF,TGTGCCAGCAGTGCTGAATACACCGGGGAGCTGTTTTTT
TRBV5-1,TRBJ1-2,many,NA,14,CASSLDRENYGYTF,TGCGCCAGCAGCTTGGACAGGGAGAACTATGGCTACACCTTC
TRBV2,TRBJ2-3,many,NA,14,CASSEQGRTDTQYF,TGTGCCAGCAGCGAACAGGGTCGCACAGATACGCAGTATTTT
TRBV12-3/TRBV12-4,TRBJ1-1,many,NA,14,CASRTGTVNTEAFF,TGTGCCAGCAGGACCGGGACGGTAAACACTGAAGCTTTCTTT
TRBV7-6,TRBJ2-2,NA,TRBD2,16,CASSLAASGNTGELFF,TGTGCCAGCAGCTTAGCGGCTAGCGGGAACACCGGGGAGCTGTTTTTT
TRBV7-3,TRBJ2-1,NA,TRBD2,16,CASSLGSSGGHNEQFF,TGTGCCAGCAGCTTAGGATCTAGCGGGGGACACAATGAGCAGTTCTTC
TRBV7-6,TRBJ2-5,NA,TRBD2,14,CASSTQAGVETQYF,TGTGCTAGCAGCACTCAAGCGGGAGTCGAGACCCAGTACTTC
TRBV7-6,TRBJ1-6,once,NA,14,CASSPSQGNSPLHF,TGTGCCAGCAGCCCAAGCCAGGGAAATTCACCCCTCCACTTT
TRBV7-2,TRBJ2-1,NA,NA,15,CASSSGRLSSNEQFF,TGTGCCAGCAGCTCTGGGCGACTAAGCTCCAATGAGCAGTTCTTC
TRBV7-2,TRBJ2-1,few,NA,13,CASSSGVSHEQFF,TGTGCCAGCAGCTCGGGGGTTTCCCATGAGCAGTTCTTC